The 17 T cell receptor beta chains presented below share a single source sample, sequenced in a study of blood T cell repertoires in COVID-19. Repertoires were generated with immunoSEQ multiplex PCR, while TCRdb's copy carries only in-frame clones and drops some. The table lists 200,000 to 250,000 clones, more than 70% of them singletons. Sequencing was carried out using peripheral blood. These receptors were collected from a woman of 80 years or more with acute or convalescent COVID-19.

J is TRBJ1-2 and V is TRBV7-8; no firm D call. Between the trimmed V and J ends, which lost 4 bases and 6 bases, there was a span of 15 bases. This CDR3 region has 14 residues. CDR1 SGHVS and CDR2 FQNEAQ come from the germline V gene. DNA of the CDR3: TGTGCCAGCAGCTATAGCGGCAGGTTCGATGGCTACACCTTC. It specifies CASSYSGRFDGYTF.

The V gene is TRBV12-5, the J gene TRBJ2-7, with TRBD1 identical over 9 bases. Germline lookup yields CDR1 LGHNT and CDR2 FRNRAP. Germline trimming cut 1 base from V and 5 bases from J; bases unmatched to any gene: 0. The CDR3 spans 13 residues. Here the CDR3 DNA reads TGTGCTAGTGGTTTGGACAGGGGGCACGAGCAGTACTTC. Translating it yields CASGLDRGHEQYF.

The genes are TRBV7-8 and TRBJ2-3; 7 bases map to TRBD1. Trimming cost V 1 base and J 6 bases; bases outside gene matches: 16. This CDR3 spans 18 amino acids. Germline values: CDR1 SGHVS, CDR2 FQNEAQ. Written as DNA, the CDR3 is TGTGCCAGCAGCTTAGAAGATCCCGGGACAGTACGCCGGGATACGCAGTATTTT. This sequence encodes CASSLEDPGTVRRDTQYF.

The J gene is TRBJ1-1, the V gene TRBV10-3; tentatively, D is TRBD1 (6 bases). The CDR3 contains 16 residues. CDR1 is ENHRY and CDR2 is SYGVKD in the germline V gene. Trimming removed 2 bases from V and 1 base from J, with 14 bases in between. DNA of the CDR3: TGTGCCATCAGTGAGATAGAGGGCAGGGGGAACACTGAAGCTTTCTTT. Amino acid sequence: CAISEIEGRGNTEAFF.

V gene TRBV7-6 combines with J gene TRBJ2-3; 7 positions match TRBD2. CDR1 is SGHVS, CDR2 FNYEAQ, per germline. The CDR3 totals 17 residues. The V segment lost 5 bases and the J segment 3 bases; nucleotides outside the gene matches: 14. This CDR3 is CASSLSLAGVGTDTQYF. CDR3 nucleotide sequence: TGTGCCAGCAGCCTTTCTTTGGCGGGGGTGGGGACAGATACGCAGTATTTT.

V gene TRBV5-6 combines with J gene TRBJ1-1; 8 bases fit TRBD1. This CDR3 spans 17 amino acids. Per the germline V gene, CDR1 is SGHDT and CDR2 is YYEEEE. V was pared by 3 bases and J by 0 bases, with 10 bases of the junction left unmatched. CDR3 sequence: CASSWTRQGFMNTEAFF. In nucleotides, the CDR3 is TGTGCCAGCAGCTGGACGAGACAGGGGTTCATGAACACTGAAGCTTTCTTT.

The DNA of the CDR3 is TGTGCCATCAGCAAGACAGGGGTTGAGCAGTTCTTC. Translated, it gives CAISKTGVEQFF. This chain links TRBV10-3 with TRBJ2-1; 8 bases match TRBD1. This CDR3 region has 12 residues. CDR1 ENHRY and CDR2 SYGVKD come from the germline V gene. V lost 6 bases, J lost 9 bases, and 4 bases stayed unmatched.

This chain links TRBV7-8 with TRBJ1-6, with TRBD1 as a possible D gene (5 bases). V gave up 3 bases and J gave up 6 bases, with 6 bases separating them. Per germline, CDR1 SGHVS and CDR2 FQNEAQ. The CDR3 runs to 13 residues. Here the CDR3 reads CASSFGANSPLHF. The CDR3 DNA reads as TGTGCCAGCAGCTTTGGGGCTAATTCACCCCTCCACTTT.

The chain combines TRBV10-3 with TRBJ2-3; 7 nucleotides agree with TRBD2. With V trimmed by 2 bases and J by 1 base, 9 bases remained unmatched. Germline values: CDR1 ENHRY, CDR2 SYGVKD. The CDR3 runs 17 residues. CDR3 in amino acids: CAISERSGGRGTDTQYF. DNA of the CDR3: TGTGCCATCAGTGAGAGGTCGGGGGGAAGGGGCACAGATACGCAGTATTTT.

CDR3 sequence (DNA): TGTGCCAGCAGTTCACCGGGACAGGGGAACGAGCAGTACTTC. It codes for CASSSPGQGNEQYF. The V gene is TRBV5-5, the J gene TRBJ2-7, with 10 nucleotides matching TRBD1. V was clipped by 5 bases and J by 5 bases; unmatched bases: 7. This CDR3 has 14 amino acids. Germline CDR1 is SGHKS and CDR2 is YYEKEE (reference sequence).

The chain joins TRBV5-1 to TRBJ2-3; 7 nucleotides line up with TRBD1. The CDR3 length is 15 residues. Germline loops: CDR1 SGHRS, CDR2 YFSETQ. With V trimmed by 2 bases and J by 3 bases, 6 bases remained unmatched. This CDR3 is CASSFTGVGTDTQYF. The CDR3 DNA reads TGCGCCAGCAGCTTTACAGGGGTTGGAACAGATACGCAGTATTTT. Based on the CDR3 plus reference TRBV5-1 and TRBJ2-3, the full variable domain is KAGVTQTPRYLIKTRGQQVTLSCSPISGHRSVSWYQQTPGQGLQFLFEYFSETQRNKGNFPGRFSGRQFSNSRSEMNVSTLELGDSALYLCASSFTGVGTDTQYFGPGTRLTVL.

The chain links TRBV5-5 to TRBJ1-1; 8 bases are shared with TRBD1. Germline CDR1 is SGHKS and CDR2 is YYEKEE (reference sequence). J was trimmed by 4 bases and V by 5 bases; bases with no gene match: 7. There are 14 residues in the CDR3. DNA of the CDR3: TGTGCCAGCAGTTTTACAGGGGGAAGCACTGAAGCTTTCTTT. Amino acid sequence: CASSFTGGSTEAFF.

This clone was detected only once. V and J are TRBV11-3 and TRBJ2-3; 10 bases map to TRBD1. The germline gives CDR1 SGHNT, CDR2 YENEEA. CDR3 size: 15 residues. Trimming cost V 5 bases and J 4 bases; bases outside gene matches: 6. The CDR3 region is CASSPRDRGSDTQYF. The CDR3 DNA follows: TGTGCCAGCAGCCCTAGGGACAGGGGATCAGATACGCAGTATTTT.

The chain links TRBV27 to TRBJ2-3, with TRBD2 matching 10 bases. Per the germline V gene, CDR1 is MNHEY and CDR2 is SMNVEV (reference sequence). This CDR3 contains 19 residues. V was clipped by 6 bases and J by 0 bases; unmatched bases: 15. DNA of the CDR3: TGTGCCAGCAGAAAAAACGGCCTAGCGGGGGTACTAAGCACAGATACGCAGTATTTT. Translation: CASRKNGLAGVLSTDTQYF.

The V call is TRBV11-3, the J call TRBJ1-1, with D maybe TRBD1 (5 bases). Germline V lookup: CDR1 SGHNT, CDR2 YENEEA. This CDR3 contains 16 residues. Trimming removed 5 bases from V and 7 bases from J, with 23 bases in between. The CDR3, as DNA: TGTGCCAGCAGCCCTTCTACGGGACGGGGAGGTCGTGAAGCTTTCTTT. Translated, it gives CASSPSTGRGGREAFF. The complete variable domain, with remaining parts taken from reference TRBV11-3 and TRBJ1-1, reads EAGVVQSPRYKIIEKKQPVAFWCNPISGHNTLYWYLQNLGQGPELLIRYENEEAVDDSQLPKDRFSAERLKGVDSTLKIQPAELGDSAVYLCASSPSTGRGGREAFFGQGTRLTVV.

This sequence joins TRBV10-3 and TRBJ2-1, with TRBD1 identical over 8 bases. There are 15 residues in the CDR3. V dropped 2 bases and J dropped 6; count of bases not matched to a gene: 6. Germline lookup yields CDR1 ENHRY and CDR2 SYGVKD. The CDR3 region is CAISEDRGSVNEQFF. DNA for the CDR3: TGTGCCATCAGTGAGGACAGGGGTAGTGTCAATGAGCAGTTCTTC.

The V call is TRBV6-6, the J call TRBJ2-7; 7 nucleotides align to TRBD2. V was pared by 7 bases and J by 0 bases, with 12 bases of the junction left unmatched. The germline CDR1 and CDR2 sequences are MNHNY and SVGAGI (reference sequence). This CDR3 region has 16 residues. The CDR3 spells CASIPSGGASSYEQYF. In DNA, the CDR3 is TGTGCCAGCATCCCCTCGGGGGGAGCGAGCTCCTACGAGCAGTACTTC.